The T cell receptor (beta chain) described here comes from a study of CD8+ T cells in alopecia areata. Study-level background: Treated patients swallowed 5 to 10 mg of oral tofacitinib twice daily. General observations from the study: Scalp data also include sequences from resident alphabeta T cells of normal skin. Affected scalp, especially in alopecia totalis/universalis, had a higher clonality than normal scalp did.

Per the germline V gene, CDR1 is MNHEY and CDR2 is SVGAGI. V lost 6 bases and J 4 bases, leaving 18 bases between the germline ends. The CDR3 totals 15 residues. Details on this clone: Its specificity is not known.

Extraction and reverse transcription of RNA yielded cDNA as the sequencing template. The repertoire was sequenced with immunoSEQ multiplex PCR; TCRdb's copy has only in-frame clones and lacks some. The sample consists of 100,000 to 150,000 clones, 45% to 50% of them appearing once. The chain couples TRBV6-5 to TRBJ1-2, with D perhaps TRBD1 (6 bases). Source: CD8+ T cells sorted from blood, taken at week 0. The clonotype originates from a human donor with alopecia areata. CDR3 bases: TGTGCCAGCAGCAACTACGGACCGACAGGCTATGGCTACACCTTC. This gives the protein CASSNYGPTGYGYTF.